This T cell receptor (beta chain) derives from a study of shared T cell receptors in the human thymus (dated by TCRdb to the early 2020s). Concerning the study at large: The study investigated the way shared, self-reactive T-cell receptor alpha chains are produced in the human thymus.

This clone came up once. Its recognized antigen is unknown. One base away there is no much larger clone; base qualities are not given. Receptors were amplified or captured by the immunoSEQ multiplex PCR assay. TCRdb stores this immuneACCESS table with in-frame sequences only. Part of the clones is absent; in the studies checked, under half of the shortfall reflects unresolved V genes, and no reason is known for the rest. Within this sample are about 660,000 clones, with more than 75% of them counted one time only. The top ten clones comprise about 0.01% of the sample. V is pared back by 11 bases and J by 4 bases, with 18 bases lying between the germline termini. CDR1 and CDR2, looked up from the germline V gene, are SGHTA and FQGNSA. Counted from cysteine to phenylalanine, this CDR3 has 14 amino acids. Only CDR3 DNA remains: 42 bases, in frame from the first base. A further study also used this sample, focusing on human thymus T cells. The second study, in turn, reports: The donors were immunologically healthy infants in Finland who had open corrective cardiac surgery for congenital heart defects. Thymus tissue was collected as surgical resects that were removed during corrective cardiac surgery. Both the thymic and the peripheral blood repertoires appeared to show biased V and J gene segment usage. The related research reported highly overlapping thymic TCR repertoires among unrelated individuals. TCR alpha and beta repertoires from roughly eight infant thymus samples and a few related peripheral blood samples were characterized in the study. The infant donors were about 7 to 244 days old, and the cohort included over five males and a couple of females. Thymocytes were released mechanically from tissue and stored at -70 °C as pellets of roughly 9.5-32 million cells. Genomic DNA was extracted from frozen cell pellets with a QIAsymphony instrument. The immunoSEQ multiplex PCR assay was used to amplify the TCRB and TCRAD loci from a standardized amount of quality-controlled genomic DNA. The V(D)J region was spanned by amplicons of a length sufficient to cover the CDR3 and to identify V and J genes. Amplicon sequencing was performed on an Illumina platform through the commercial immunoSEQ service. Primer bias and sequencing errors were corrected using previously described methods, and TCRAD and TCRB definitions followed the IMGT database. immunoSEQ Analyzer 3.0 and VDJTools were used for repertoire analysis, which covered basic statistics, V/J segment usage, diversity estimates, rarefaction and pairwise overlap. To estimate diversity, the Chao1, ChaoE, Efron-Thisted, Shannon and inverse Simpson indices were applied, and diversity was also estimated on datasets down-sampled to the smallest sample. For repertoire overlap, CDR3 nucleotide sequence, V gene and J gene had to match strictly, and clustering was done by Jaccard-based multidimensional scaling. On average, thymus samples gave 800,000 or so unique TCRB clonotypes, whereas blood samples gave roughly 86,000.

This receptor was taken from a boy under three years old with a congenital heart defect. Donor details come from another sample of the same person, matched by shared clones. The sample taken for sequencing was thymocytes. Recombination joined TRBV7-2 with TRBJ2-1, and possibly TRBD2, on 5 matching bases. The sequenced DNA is TGTGCCGAGATGGAACTAGATCTTTACAATGAGCAGTTCTTC. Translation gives CAEMELDLYNEQFF.